The TCR beta chain described here comes from a study of blood T cell repertoires in COVID-19. Study summary: Whether acute or convalescent, the COVID-19 samples came from the United States, Italy and Spain.

Sequenced by immunoSEQ multiplex PCR; TCRdb stores in-frame clones only, minus some. The table includes around 220,000 clones, 65% to 90% detected once. The CDR3 consists of 15 residues. Germline V gene data show CDR1 as SNHLY and CDR2 as FYNNEI. V was pared by 6 bases and J by 9 bases, with 13 bases of the junction left unmatched. The chain carries TRBV2 and TRBJ2-1, with TRBD1 matching 8 bases. This TCR came from a woman over 75 with active or convalescent COVID-19. Input material: peripheral blood. The CDR3 reads CASSRPGQGRAEQFF. CDR3 coding DNA: TGTGCCAGCAGCCGACCCGGACAGGGTCGGGCTGAGCAGTTCTTC.